Described below is a single TCR beta chain sequence and its context. Its antigen remains unidentified. Using immunoSEQ multiplex PCR, the repertoire was profiled, and TCRdb retains in-frame clones only, with some absent. The data contain more than 30,000 clones, 90% to 95% of them seen just once; the ten biggest clones take up 2.5% to 3%. This sample was taken from a study of circulating and synovial CD4+ cells in juvenile arthritis. Study findings and constraints: Diversity here was lower than in bulk blood CD4 cells.

This CDR3 contains 13 residues. Germline assignment: CDR1 MNHNS and CDR2 SASEGT. Trimming shortened V by 4 bases and J by 5 bases, and 11 bases separated the two germline ends. The chain is built from TRBV6-1 and TRBJ2-5; no clear D gene. This TCR was sampled from a human donor with juvenile idiopathic arthritis. The sample was CD4+ T cells from blood. The CDR3, as DNA: TGTGCCAGCAGTGGATCAGGTCGGGAGACCCAGTACTTC. Amino acid sequence: CASSGSGRETQYF.